These 23 T cell receptor beta chains came from one sample sequenced in a study of early T cells in non-severe SARS-CoV-2 infection. TCRdb itself ran the 5' RACE reads through MiXCR, one entry per CDR3 protein. This sample carries about 98,000 distinct CDR3 sequences, 9.5% to 12% of them seen once, and the ten largest clones take around 4.7%. The sequenced material came from whole blood. The receptors here all came from an adult who was a healthcare worker with PCR-confirmed SARS-CoV-2 infection or an uninfected control (not recorded which).

This clonotype was seen only a few times. The chain uses TRBV7-2 and TRBJ1-1; D is undetermined. V lost 2 bases to trimming and J lost 0 bases, with 7 bases between them. Germline V gene lookup returns CDR1 SGHTA and CDR2 FQGNSA. The CDR3 extends over 14 amino acids. CDR3 nucleotides: TGTGCCAGCAGCTTAAAGGACTTGAACACTGAAGCTTTCTTT. It codes for CASSLKDLNTEAFF.

As to this clonotype: This may come from a read error, since a much larger clone is one base off. This sequence joins TRBV5-1 and TRBJ2-1; D gene unclear. With 0 bases removed from V and 6 bases from J, the gap between germline ends came to 10 bases. CDR1 is SGHRS and CDR2 is YFSETQ in the germline V gene. The CDR3 loop spans 14 amino acids. The chain's CDR3 is CASSLAAESNEQFF. CDR3 DNA sequence: TGCGCCAGCAGCTTGGCGGCAGAAAGCAATGAGCAGTTCTTC.

This clonotype was seen a few times. The V gene is TRBV27, the J gene TRBJ1-1; D gene uncertain. The CDR3 runs 15 residues. The V gene's germline CDR1 is MNHEY and CDR2 SMNVEV (reference sequence). V lost 11 bases and J 3 bases, leaving 22 bases between the germline ends. For the CDR3, the DNA is TGTGCCTCACAACCACGGAGAGGGCGTTACACTGAAGCTTTCTTT. It specifies CASQPRRGRYTEAFF.

V and J are TRBV20-1 and TRBJ2-1; 9 nucleotides align to TRBD2. V shed 0 bases and J 7 bases; nucleotides not matched to a gene: 13. This CDR3 has 17 amino acids. Germline CDR1 is DFQATT and CDR2 is SNEGSKA (reference sequence). The CDR3 coding sequence is TGCAGTGCTAGAGATCCCTTAGCGGGAGTCTCAAGGAATGAGCAGTTCTTC. Protein product: CSARDPLAGVSRNEQFF.

This sequence joins TRBV19 and TRBJ2-5, with unresolved D. The CDR3 contains 13 residues. The V gene lost 1 base and the J gene lost 4 bases, with 7 bases spanning the gap. Germline V gives CDR1 LNHDA, CDR2 SQIVND (reference sequence). The CDR3 loop is CASSIGWGETQYF. CDR3 in DNA: TGTGCCAGTAGTATAGGGTGGGGAGAGACCCAGTACTTC.

V gene TRBV7-9 combines with J gene TRBJ2-1; D gene uncertain. The CDR3 spans 14 residues. Trimming took 1 base from V and 9 from J, leaving 13 bases between them. Germline assignment: CDR1 SEHNR and CDR2 FQNEAQ (reference sequence). The CDR3 here is CASSLEYRLREQFF. CDR3 in DNA: TGTGCCAGCAGCTTAGAGTACCGGTTGCGTGAGCAGTTCTTC.

Ten or more counts support this clonotype. The J gene is TRBJ2-7, the V gene TRBV20-1, with D possibly TRBD2 on 5 matching bases. Trimming removed 5 bases from V and 3 bases from J, with 14 bases in between. The CDR3 has 13 residues. Looked up from germline, CDR1 is DFQATT and CDR2 is SNEGSKA (reference sequence). CDR3 protein: CSAERTGYYEQYF. Written as DNA, the CDR3 is TGCAGTGCTGAACGGACTGGGTACTACGAGCAGTACTTC.

In this sample, this clonotype turned up a few times. The V and J genes are TRBV4-1 and TRBJ1-5; tentative D call: TRBD1 (5 bases). V was pared by 5 bases and J by 0 bases, with 11 bases between. Germline-derived CDR1 and CDR2 are MGHRA and YSYEKL. The CDR3 spans 15 residues. The CDR3 DNA sequence: TGCGCCAGCAGCTCCTGGGGCCATAGCAATCAGCCCCAGCATTTT. It translates to CASSSWGHSNQPQHF.

This clonotype was picked up many times. V gene TRBV20-1 combines with J gene TRBJ2-1; 9 nucleotides line up with TRBD2. CDR1 is DFQATT, CDR2 SNEGSKA, per germline (reference sequence). V was clipped by 0 bases and J by 5 bases; unmatched bases: 5. The CDR3 has 15 amino acids. CDR3 DNA: TGCAGTGCTAGAGATGCGGGAGGGCCGGACAATGAGCAGTTCTTC. This gives the protein CSARDAGGPDNEQFF.

This clonotype was recorded at least ten times. V gene TRBV7-6 combines with J gene TRBJ2-1, with D possibly being TRBD2 (6 bases). Germline loops: CDR1 SGHVS, CDR2 FNYEAQ. The V and J ends lost 1 base and 0 bases respectively, with 10 bases between them. This CDR3 spans 16 amino acids. CDR3 DNA: TGTGCCAGCAGCTTAGGGGCCGGGAGCTCCTACAATGAGCAGTTCTTC. Its translation is CASSLGAGSSYNEQFF.

J is TRBJ1-1 and V is TRBV7-9; D gene unclear. The length of the CDR3 is 11 residues. The germline V gene encodes CDR1 SEHNR and CDR2 FQNEAQ (reference sequence). Between the trimmed V and J ends, which lost 7 bases and 5 bases, there was a span of 8 bases. Written as DNA, the CDR3 is TGTGCCAGCATCTTGGTTACTGAAGCTTTCTTT. It encodes CASILVTEAFF.

This clonotype was found many times. The chain recombines TRBV6-2 or TRBV6-3 with TRBJ2-5; TRBD1 matches at 8 bases. V shed 6 bases, J shed 4 bases, and the junction held 10 bases outside the gene matches. Germline V gene sequence: CDR1 MNHEY, CDR2 SVGEGT. There are 15 residues in the CDR3. The CDR3: CASRTSGTGRETQYF. The CDR3 DNA is TGTGCCAGCAGAACTTCCGGGACAGGCCGAGAGACCCAGTACTTC.

This clonotype was observed a handful of times. This chain joins TRBV12-3 or TRBV12-4 and TRBJ2-3, with TRBD2 identical over 12 bases. The CDR3 has 20 residues. Trimming cost V 4 bases and J 0 bases; bases outside gene matches: 14. The chain's CDR3 is CASSYYSGTSGSTSTDTQYF. CDR3 coding DNA: TGTGCCAGCAGTTATTATTCCGGGACTAGCGGGTCGACTAGCACAGATACGCAGTATTTT.

This clonotype has just a few counts. CDR3 sequence reads: CASSPWGEQYF. The CDR3 coding sequence is TGTGCCAGCAGTCCCTGGGGCGAGCAGTACTTC. This chain joins TRBV28 and TRBJ2-7; D is undetermined. CDR3 length equals 11 residues. Per the germline V gene, CDR1 is MDHEN and CDR2 is SYDVKM. Trimming removed 5 bases from V and 6 bases from J, with 8 bases in between.

This clonotype was detected many times. This sequence joins TRBV18 and TRBJ2-1; the match to TRBD1 covers 8 bases. Germline V lookup: CDR1 KGHSH, CDR2 LQKENI. J gave up 6 bases and V 3 bases, and 4 bases lay outside the gene matches. The length of the CDR3 is 14 residues. CDR3 residues: CASSPDRVSNEQFF. As DNA, the CDR3 is TGTGCCAGCTCACCGGACAGGGTGTCCAATGAGCAGTTCTTC.

This clonotype showed up many times. The chain couples TRBV7-6 to TRBJ1-1; D not certain. V lost 5 bases and J 1 base, leaving 14 bases between the germline ends. Germline assignment: CDR1 SGHVS and CDR2 FNYEAQ. The CDR3 spans 15 residues. As DNA, the CDR3 is TGTGCCAGCAGCCCAACAGAGGTCGGGAACACTGAAGCTTTCTTT. It yields the protein CASSPTEVGNTEAFF.

There are many counts of this clonotype. V and J are TRBV6-6 and TRBJ1-5; 7 nucleotides agree with TRBD1. The germline gives CDR1 MNHNY, CDR2 SVGAGI (reference sequence). The CDR3 has 15 residues. Losses at the gene ends were 6 bases for V and 3 bases for J; bases not matched to a gene: 8. In nucleotides, the CDR3 is TGTGCCAGCAGCACCCGGGACAGCAACAATCAGCCCCAGCATTTT. Residues: CASSTRDSNNQPQHF.

There are a few counts of this clonotype. The rearrangement links TRBV28 to TRBJ2-3; 8 nucleotides agree with TRBD2. V lost 6 bases to trimming and J lost 7 bases; unmatched junction nucleotides: 12. Germline values: CDR1 MDHEN, CDR2 SYDVKM. The CDR3 is 15 amino acids. The CDR3 here is CASSLGTREPNTQYF. The DNA for the CDR3 is TGTGCCAGCAGCCTAGGGACTAGGGAGCCAAATACGCAGTATTTT.

There are many counts of this clonotype. This chain connects TRBV5-1 to TRBJ2-2; 7 positions match TRBD1. With 4 bases clipped from V and 6 bases from J, the junction kept 3 bases outside the gene matches. Germline V gives CDR1 SGHRS, CDR2 YFSETQ. This CDR3 is built from 13 residues. CDR3 sequence reads: CASSRTGAGELFF. CDR3 nucleotide sequence: TGCGCCAGCAGCCGGACAGGAGCCGGGGAGCTGTTTTTT.

This clonotype was picked up a small number of times. CDR3 in amino acids: CAISEEGRRKNTEAFF. The CDR3 coding sequence is TGTGCCATCAGTGAGGAGGGTAGGAGGAAGAACACTGAAGCTTTCTTT. This sequence joins TRBV10-3 and TRBJ1-1; the D is unclear. The germline CDR1 and CDR2 sequences are ENHRY and SYGVKD. V lost 2 bases and J 1 base, leaving 14 bases between the germline ends. This CDR3 region has 16 residues.

This clonotype was seen a few times. The chain couples TRBV4-1 to TRBJ1-3; possibly TRBD1 for D (6 bases). Germline CDR1 is MGHRA and CDR2 is YSYEKL. Trimming stripped 5 bases from V and 0 bases from J, with 11 bases between. The CDR3 has 15 amino acids. Written as DNA, the CDR3 is TGCGCCAGCAGCTTCAGGGGTTACTCTGGAAACACCATATATTTT. It specifies CASSFRGYSGNTIYF.

This clonotype was counted many times. The genes are TRBV11-3 and TRBJ2-1; D is perhaps TRBD1 or TRBD2 (6 bases each). This CDR3 has 15 amino acids. The V end was cut by 4 bases, the J end by 3 bases, with 13 bases between. CDR1 is SGHNT, CDR2 YENEEA, per germline. CDR3 bases: TGTGCCAGCAGCTCGAGGGGGGTCGTCTACAATGAGCAGTTCTTC. This sequence encodes CASSSRGVVYNEQFF.

This sequence joins TRBV7-9 and TRBJ2-3; D might be TRBD1 or TRBD2, each matching 5 bases. Germline V CDR1 and CDR2: SEHNR, FQNEAQ (reference sequence). There are 19 residues in the CDR3. V was clipped by 1 base and J by 0 bases, with 20 bases between them. The CDR3 bases are TGTGCCAGCAGCTTAGTCGGTGACAGCGGTCGTTTTAGCACAGATACGCAGTATTTT. It translates to CASSLVGDSGRFSTDTQYF. The variable domain in full, completed from reference TRBV7-9 and TRBJ2-3, reads DTGVSQNPRHKITKRGQNVTFRCDPISEHNRLYWYRQTLGQGPEFLTYFQNEAQLEKSRLLSDRFSAERPKGSFSTLEIQRTEQGDSAMYLCASSLVGDSGRFSTDTQYFGPGTRLTVL.